Below are 22 T cell receptor beta chains sequenced from a single sample in a study of T cells after yellow fever vaccination. TCRdb fed the 5' RACE reads into MiXCR, producing one record per CDR3 protein. The sample records 450,000 to 650,000 distinct CDR3 sequences, approximately 12% being singletons. The sequencing used PBMCs, collected on the day of the yellow fever booster vaccination. The origin of the receptors is a man in his thirties or forties who received the YFV17D yellow fever vaccine.

The chain couples TRBV29-1 to TRBJ2-2; D is possibly TRBD2 (5 bases). The germline V gene encodes CDR1 SQVTM and CDR2 ANQGSEA. The CDR3 runs 12 residues. This chain's CDR3 is CSLSGNTGELFF. CDR3 coding DNA: TGCAGTCTAAGCGGCAACACCGGGGAGCTGTTTTTT.

Ten or more counts support this clonotype. This sequence joins TRBV20-1 and TRBJ1-4; unclear D gene. Germline V gene data show CDR1 as DFQATT and CDR2 as SNEGSKA (reference sequence). The CDR3 totals 13 residues. Trimming pared 6 bases from V and 8 bases from J, leaving 16 bases between. The CDR3 coding sequence is TGCAGTGCGGCCCGACAACCGGGGGAAAAACTGTTTTTT. Protein sequence: CSAARQPGEKLFF.

This clonotype occurred a few times. The V call is TRBV12-3 or TRBV12-4, the J call TRBJ1-2; 7 bases line up with TRBD1. This CDR3 comprises 12 residues. Trimming took 3 bases from V and 14 from J; bases not matched to a gene: 9. The CDR3 bases are TGTGCCAGCAGTTTCATCGACAGGGAAGATACCTTC. Protein product: CASSFIDREDTF.

The chain joins TRBV9 to TRBJ2-3; no firm D call. Germline lookup yields CDR1 SGDLS and CDR2 YYNGEE. CDR3 length: 13 residues. Between the trimmed V and J ends, which lost 1 base and 6 bases, there was a span of 9 bases. The CDR3 spells CASSVHPEDTQYF. The CDR3 coding sequence is TGTGCCAGCAGCGTACACCCAGAGGATACGCAGTATTTT. The whole variable domain, remainder taken from reference TRBV9 and TRBJ2-3, is DSGVTQTPKHLITATGQRVTLRCSPRSGDLSVYWYQQSLDQGLQFLIQYYNGEERAKGNILERFSAQQFPDLHSELNLSSLELGDSALYFCASSVHPEDTQYFGPGTRLTVL.

There are a few counts of this clonotype. The V gene is TRBV3-1, the J gene TRBJ2-5; 8 bases are a match to TRBD2. Trimming removed 6 bases from V and 4 bases from J; junction bases left unmatched: 7. In germline, CDR1 is LGHDT, CDR2 YNNKEL (reference sequence). The CDR3 runs 14 residues. Here the CDR3 reads CASRKRTSTETQYF. Here the CDR3 DNA reads TGTGCCAGCAGAAAGAGGACTAGCACAGAGACCCAGTACTTC.

This chain links TRBV19 with TRBJ1-2; 8 bases map to TRBD1. CDR1 LNHDA and CDR2 SQIVND come from the germline V gene (reference sequence). With V trimmed by 5 bases and J by 0 bases, 8 bases remained unmatched. The CDR3 length is 16 residues. CDR3 sequence (DNA): TGTGCCAGTAGTCCGGGACAGGCAACAGCTAACTATGGCTACACCTTC. This sequence encodes CASSPGQATANYGYTF.

This chain connects TRBV12-3 or TRBV12-4 to TRBJ1-5; a weak D match, TRBD1 (5 bases). Trimming took 6 bases from V and 0 from J, leaving 15 bases between them. The length of the CDR3 is 16 residues. The DNA of the CDR3 is TGTGCCAGCAGCCCGGGGCTACACTATAGCAATCAGCCCCAGCATTTT. Translated, it gives CASSPGLHYSNQPQHF.

The chain couples TRBV10-3 to TRBJ2-3; 11 bases align to TRBD2. From germline, CDR1 is ENHRY and CDR2 SYGVKD. This CDR3 is built from 16 residues. V lost 3 bases, J lost 9 bases, and 11 bases stayed unmatched. The DNA for the CDR3 is TGTGCCATCAGTGATAGCGGGAGGGCCAAGACGGGCACGCAGTATTTT. It translates to CAISDSGRAKTGTQYF.

The V call is TRBV20-1, the J call TRBJ2-5, with D perhaps matching TRBD2 (6 bases). Trimming took 4 bases from V and 1 from J, leaving 16 bases between them. The germline CDR1 and CDR2 sequences are DFQATT and SNEGSKA (reference sequence). CDR3 length: 15 residues. CDR3 region: CSATLSGGVQETQYF. CDR3 nucleotide sequence: TGCAGTGCTACCTTATCCGGAGGGGTCCAAGAGACCCAGTACTTC.

A few counts support this clonotype. Written as DNA, the CDR3 is TGCAGTGCAATCAAGCCACAAAACACCGGGGAGCTGTTTTTT. This translates into CSAIKPQNTGELFF. The chain links TRBV20-1 to TRBJ2-2; D is unresolved. CDR1 and CDR2 from the germline V gene are DFQATT and SNEGSKA (reference sequence). The length of the CDR3 is 14 residues. Trimming removed 6 bases at V and 2 bases at J, with 13 bases between.

This clonotype was counted a few times. This sequence joins TRBV16 and TRBJ2-7; TRBD1 matches at 12 bases. The ends lost 4 bases at V and 5 bases at J; junction bases unmatched: 9. This CDR3 has 16 amino acids. The germline V gene encodes CDR1 KGHSY and CDR2 FQNENV. The CDR3 spells CASSRRDRGLFNEQYF. In DNA form, the CDR3 reads TGTGCCAGCAGCCGCCGGGACAGGGGGCTTTTCAACGAGCAGTACTTC.

To note about this clonotype: An end of the junction differs from the germline gene, which may be a read error. The chain joins TRBV12-3 or TRBV12-4 to TRBJ2-1; 8 bases map to TRBD1. The CDR3 covers 13 residues. CDR3 sequence reads: CASSLARGTGHFF. The CDR3 DNA reads as TGTGCAAGCAGTTTAGCGCGAGGGACAGGCCATTTCTTC.

The chain carries TRBV9 and TRBJ1-1; 12 bases line up with TRBD1. The J segment lost 0 bases and the V segment lost 2 bases, leaving 2 bases of the junction unmatched. The CDR3 sequence is 16 residues long. Per germline, CDR1 SGDLS and CDR2 YYNGEE. This CDR3 is CASSVGQGAMNTEAFF. The CDR3 region has the DNA TGTGCCAGCAGCGTGGGACAGGGGGCTATGAACACTGAAGCTTTCTTT.

The chain carries TRBV28 and TRBJ2-5; D unclear. Trimming shortened V by 10 bases and J by 2 bases, and 5 bases separated the two germline ends. Germline lookup yields CDR1 MDHEN and CDR2 SYDVKM. This CDR3 spans 10 amino acids. Here the CDR3 reads CATGQETQYF. In DNA, the CDR3 is TGTGCCACCGGACAAGAGACCCAGTACTTC.

This clonotype showed up just a few times. The CDR3 spells CASSPRGRAETQYF. In DNA form, the CDR3 reads TGTGCCAGCAGCCCTAGGGGTAGGGCAGAGACCCAGTACTTC. The chain links TRBV5-5 to TRBJ2-5, with a weak D call TRBD1 (5 bases). CDR1 is SGHKS, CDR2 YYEKEE, per germline (reference sequence). The length of the CDR3 is 14 residues. V shed 4 bases and J shed 4 bases, with 14 bases lying between them.

The V call is TRBV7-6, the J call TRBJ2-7, with 7 bases lining up with TRBD2. Germline trimming cut 1 base from V and 1 base from J; bases unmatched to any gene: 4. This CDR3 has 15 residues. Germline CDR1 is SGHVS and CDR2 is FNYEAQ. This chain's CDR3 is CASSLDGTTSYEQYF. CDR3 in DNA: TGTGCCAGCAGCTTAGACGGGACTACGTCCTACGAGCAGTACTTC.

This clonotype came up a few times. CDR3 in DNA: TGTGCCACCAGTGATTTTACAGGGGGCGCAGATACGCAGTATTTT. It codes for CATSDFTGGADTQYF. V and J are TRBV24-1 and TRBJ2-3; 9 bases agree with TRBD1. Unmatched junction bases numbered 2, after V lost 1 base and J lost 4 bases. The CDR3 is made up of 15 amino acids. Germline-derived CDR1 and CDR2 are KGHDR and SFDVKD.

V gene TRBV7-2 combines with J gene TRBJ2-5; D is unresolved. The CDR3 spans 14 residues. Trimming cost V 4 bases and J 1 base, with 10 bases left between them. Germline CDR1 and CDR2: SGHTA and FQGNSA. In DNA, the CDR3 is TGTGCCAGCAGCTGGACCCGTGGCCAAGAGACCCAGTACTTC. Translation gives CASSWTRGQETQYF.

This clonotype was counted only a few times. The V and J genes are TRBV14 and TRBJ2-2; TRBD1 is a possible D gene (6 bases). The CDR3 spans 15 residues. The ends were cut back, 11 bases at V and 0 bases at J, with 16 bases in the middle. CDR1 and CDR2 from the germline V gene are SGHDN and FVKESK. As DNA, the CDR3 is TGTGCCTCACGGCAGGGGTTTTCGAACACCGGGGAGCTGTTTTTT. Translation gives CASRQGFSNTGELFF.

This clonotype occurred a few times. The chain uses TRBV29-1 and TRBJ2-5, with TRBD2 identical over 8 bases. Germline trimming cut 6 bases from V and 4 bases from J; bases unmatched to any gene: 22. The V gene's germline CDR1 is SQVTM and CDR2 ANQGSEA. CDR3 length: 18 residues. CDR3 DNA sequence: TGCAGCGTCCGGGGGCTAGCGGGTGAAATTGAGAGTCCAGAGACCCAGTACTTC. Translated, it gives CSVRGLAGEIESPETQYF. The full variable domain, with the rest looked up from reference TRBV29-1 and TRBJ2-5, is SAVISQKPSRDICQRGTSLTIQCQVDSQVTMMFWYRQQPGQSLTLIATANQGSEATYESGFVIDKFPISRPNLTFSTLTVSNMSPEDSSIYLCSVRGLAGEIESPETQYFGPGTRLLVL.

This sequence joins TRBV28 and TRBJ2-7, with 7 nucleotides matching TRBD2. The J segment lost 2 bases and the V segment lost 8 bases, leaving 12 bases of the junction unmatched. The CDR3 loop spans 15 amino acids. The V gene's germline CDR1 is MDHEN and CDR2 SYDVKM. CDR3 loop: CASVFAGVAAYEQYF. The CDR3 DNA reads as TGTGCCAGCGTATTTGCGGGAGTAGCCGCCTACGAGCAGTACTTC.

The chain carries TRBV13 and TRBJ2-2, with TRBD2 as a possible D gene (6 bases). V gave up 5 bases and J gave up 7 bases, with 14 bases separating them. The CDR3 is 14 residues long. In germline, CDR1 is PRHDT, CDR2 FYEKMQ (reference sequence). This chain's CDR3 is CASSTRLDRGELFF. The CDR3 DNA follows: TGTGCCAGCAGCACCCGACTAGATCGCGGGGAGCTGTTTTTT.